This T cell receptor beta chain was sequenced during a study of regulatory T cells in long-lasting Graves disease. Findings and limits, study-wide: Compared with new cases, persistent Graves' patients showed reduced TCR diversity. The sample size was small, and this may have reduced accuracy.

Germline V gene data show CDR1 as PRHDT and CDR2 as FYEKMQ (reference sequence). This CDR3 is 16 amino acids long. V lost 8 bases, J lost 6 bases, and 13 bases stayed unmatched. Time point in this sample: newly diagnosed GD, antithyroid drugs for less than 3 months. Extracted PBMC RNA gave rise to the TCR library. Graves' disease diagnoses followed American Thyroid Association guidelines. An endocrinology department located in Xi'an, China, was where the patients came from. Libraries of TCR beta came from iRepertoire HTBI primers plus Arm-PCR of CDR3 regions. Using its own MiXCR run on the multiplex PCR reads, TCRdb lists one record per CDR3 protein. The sample contains about 380,000 distinct CDR3 sequences, roughly 16% of which appear only once. This clonotype was found many times. Its antigen is currently unknown.

The chain combines TRBV13 with TRBJ2-1; 10 nucleotides match TRBD1. This clonotype was sampled from a female donor with Graves disease. Sequencing was performed on peripheral blood mononuclear cells (PBMCs), taken at new diagnosis, from a patient treated with antithyroid drugs. The DNA of the CDR3 is TGTGCCAGCGGGGACACCGGGACAGGGGTCGGCAATGAGCAGTTCTTC. Encoded protein: CASGDTGTGVGNEQFF.